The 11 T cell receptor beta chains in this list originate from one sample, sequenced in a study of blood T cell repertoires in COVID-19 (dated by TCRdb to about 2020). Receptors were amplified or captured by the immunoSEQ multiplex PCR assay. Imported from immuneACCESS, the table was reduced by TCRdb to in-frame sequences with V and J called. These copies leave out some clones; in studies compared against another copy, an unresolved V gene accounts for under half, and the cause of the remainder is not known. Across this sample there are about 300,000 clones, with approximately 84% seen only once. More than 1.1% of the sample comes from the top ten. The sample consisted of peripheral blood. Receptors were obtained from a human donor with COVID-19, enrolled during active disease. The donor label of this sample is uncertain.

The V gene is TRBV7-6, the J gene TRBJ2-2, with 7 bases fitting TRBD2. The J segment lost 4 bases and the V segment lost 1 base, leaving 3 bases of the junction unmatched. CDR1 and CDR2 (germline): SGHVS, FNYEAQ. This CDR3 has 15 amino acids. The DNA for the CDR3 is TGTGCCAGCAGCTTAGGCGGGGGTCTCACCGGGGAGCTGTTTTTT. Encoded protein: CASSLGGGLTGELFF.

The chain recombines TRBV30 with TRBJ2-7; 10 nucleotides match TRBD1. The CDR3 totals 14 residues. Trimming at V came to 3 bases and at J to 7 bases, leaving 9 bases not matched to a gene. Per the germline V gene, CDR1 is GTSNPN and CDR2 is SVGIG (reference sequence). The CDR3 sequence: CAWRGGTGADEQYF. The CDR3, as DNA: TGTGCCTGGAGAGGGGGGACAGGGGCGGATGAGCAGTACTTC.

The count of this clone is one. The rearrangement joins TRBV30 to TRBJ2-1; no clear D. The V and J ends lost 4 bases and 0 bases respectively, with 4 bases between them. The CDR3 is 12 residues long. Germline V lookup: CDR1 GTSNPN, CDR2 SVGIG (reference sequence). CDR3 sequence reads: CAWTSSYNEQFF. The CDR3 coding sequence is TGTGCCTGGACGAGCTCCTACAATGAGCAGTTCTTC.

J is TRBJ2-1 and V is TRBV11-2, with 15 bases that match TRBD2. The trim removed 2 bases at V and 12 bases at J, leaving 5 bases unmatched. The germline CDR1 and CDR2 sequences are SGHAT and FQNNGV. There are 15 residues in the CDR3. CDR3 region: CASSLSGLAGGLQFF. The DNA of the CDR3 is TGTGCCAGCAGCTTATCAGGACTAGCGGGAGGGCTGCAGTTCTTC. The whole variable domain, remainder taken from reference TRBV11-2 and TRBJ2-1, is EAGVAQSPRYKIIEKRQSVAFWCNPISGHATLYWYQQILGQGPKLLIQFQNNGVVDDSQLPKDRFSAERLKGVDSTLKIQPAKLEDSAVYLCASSLSGLAGGLQFFGPGTRLTVL.

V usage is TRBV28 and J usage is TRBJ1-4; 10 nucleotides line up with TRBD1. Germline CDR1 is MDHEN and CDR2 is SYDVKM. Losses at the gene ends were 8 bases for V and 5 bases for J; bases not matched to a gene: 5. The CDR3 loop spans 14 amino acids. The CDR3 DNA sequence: TGTGCCAGCGGGGGGACAGGGGTAAATGAAAAACTGTTTTTT. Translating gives CASGGTGVNEKLFF.

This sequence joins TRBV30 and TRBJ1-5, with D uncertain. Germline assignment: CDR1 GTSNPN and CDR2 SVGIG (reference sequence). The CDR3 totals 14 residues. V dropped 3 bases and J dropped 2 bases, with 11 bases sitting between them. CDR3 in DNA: TGTGCCTGGAGCGTGGCAAGTGGCAATCAGCCCCAGCATTTT. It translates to CAWSVASGNQPQHF.

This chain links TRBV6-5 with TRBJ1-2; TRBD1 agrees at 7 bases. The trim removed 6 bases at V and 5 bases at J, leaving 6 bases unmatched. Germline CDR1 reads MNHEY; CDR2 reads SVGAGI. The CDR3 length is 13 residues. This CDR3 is CASSPDRLYGYTF. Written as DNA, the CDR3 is TGTGCCAGCAGCCCGGACAGGTTGTATGGCTACACCTTC.

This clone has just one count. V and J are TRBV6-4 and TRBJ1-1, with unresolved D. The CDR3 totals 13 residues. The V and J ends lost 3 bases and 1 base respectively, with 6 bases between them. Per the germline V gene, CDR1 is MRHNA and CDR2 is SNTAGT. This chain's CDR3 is CASSEYRNTEAFF. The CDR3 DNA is TGTGCCAGCAGTGAGTACAGGAACACTGAAGCTTTCTTT.

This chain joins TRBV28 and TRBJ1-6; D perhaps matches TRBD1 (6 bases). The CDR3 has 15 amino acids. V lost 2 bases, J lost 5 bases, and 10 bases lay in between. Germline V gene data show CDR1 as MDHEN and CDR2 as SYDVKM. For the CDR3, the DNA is TGTGCCAGCAGTTTAGGGGGCCCCAATAATTCACCCCTCCACTTT. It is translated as CASSLGGPNNSPLHF.

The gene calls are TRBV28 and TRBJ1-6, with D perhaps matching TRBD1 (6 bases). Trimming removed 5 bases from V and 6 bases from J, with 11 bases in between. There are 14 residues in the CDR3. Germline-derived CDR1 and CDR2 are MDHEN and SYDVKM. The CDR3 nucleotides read TGTGCCAGCAGTATTCGACAGGTTAATTCACCCCTCCACTTT. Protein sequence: CASSIRQVNSPLHF.

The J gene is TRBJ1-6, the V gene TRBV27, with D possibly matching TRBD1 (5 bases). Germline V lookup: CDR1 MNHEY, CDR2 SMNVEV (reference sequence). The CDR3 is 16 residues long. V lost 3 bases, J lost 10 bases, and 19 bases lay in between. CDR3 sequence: CASSLGGRQTRSPLHF. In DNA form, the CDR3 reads TGTGCCAGCAGTTTGGGGGGACGGCAAACGCGGTCACCCCTCCACTTT.